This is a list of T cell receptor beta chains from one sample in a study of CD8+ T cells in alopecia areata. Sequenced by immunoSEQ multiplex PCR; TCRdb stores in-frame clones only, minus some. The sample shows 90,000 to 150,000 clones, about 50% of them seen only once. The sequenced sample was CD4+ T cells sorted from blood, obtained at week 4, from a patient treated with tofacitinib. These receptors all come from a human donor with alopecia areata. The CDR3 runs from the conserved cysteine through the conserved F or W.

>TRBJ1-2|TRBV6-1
CATDGDRVVYGYTF
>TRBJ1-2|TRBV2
CASTGLLPGSGYTF
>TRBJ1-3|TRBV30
CAWRVWTDSGNTIYF
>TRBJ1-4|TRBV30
CAWGGIGEKLFF
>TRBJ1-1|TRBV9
CASSLGTGGPNTEAFF
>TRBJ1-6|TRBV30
CAWKEGSYNSPLHF
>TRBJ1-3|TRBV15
CATSRDRANTIYF
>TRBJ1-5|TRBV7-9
CASSLGSQGQPQHF
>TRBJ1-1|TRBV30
CAWSGEMNTEAFF
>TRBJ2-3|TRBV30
CAWRGLADYGTQYF
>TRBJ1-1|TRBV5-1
CASSFQTGTEAFF
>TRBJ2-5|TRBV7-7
CASSFLRGTQYF
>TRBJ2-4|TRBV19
CASRADRVENIQYF
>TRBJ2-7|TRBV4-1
CASSQVGQGANEQYF
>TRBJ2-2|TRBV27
CASRGQGETGELFF
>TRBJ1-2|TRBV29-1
CSVDSGGGYGYTF
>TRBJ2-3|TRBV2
CASRYKTGLDTQYF
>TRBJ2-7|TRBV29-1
CSARTSGGGEQYF
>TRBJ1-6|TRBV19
CASRPGQGYSPLHF
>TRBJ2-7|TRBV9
CASSVEGTSGTYEQYF
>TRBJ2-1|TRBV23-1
CASTPPRGPRWQFF
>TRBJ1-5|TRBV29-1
CSAVGVGTGSNQPQHF
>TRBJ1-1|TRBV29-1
CSVSGQGREAFF
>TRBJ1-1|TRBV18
CASSPPRTVNTEAFF
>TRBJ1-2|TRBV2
CASPTDRGWGGYTF
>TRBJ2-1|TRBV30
CAWSSTQGNEQFF
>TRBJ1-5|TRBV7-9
CASSLETNQPQHF
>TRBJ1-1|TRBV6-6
CASSYRRADEAFF
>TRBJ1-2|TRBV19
CASRDYGYTF
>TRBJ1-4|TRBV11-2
CASSSPARRKLFF
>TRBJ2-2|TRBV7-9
CANRRENGELFF
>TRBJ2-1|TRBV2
CASSDASGGATEQFF
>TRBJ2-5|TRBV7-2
CASSLGLQETQYF